The rows below give T cell receptor beta chains drawn from one sample of a study of blood T cell repertoires in COVID-19. Only in-frame clones appear in the TCRdb table, and some are missing; sequencing was by immunoSEQ multiplex PCR. The sample holds a few hundred thousand clones, more than 85% seen once. Sequenced: peripheral blood. These TCRs come from a man in his late teens or twenties with active or convalescent COVID-19. CDR3s include the opening cysteine and the closing phenylalanine or tryptophan. D genes are given only for firm matches. Size is stated for part of the rows, as once, few or many counts, or as a class when the clone is expanded.

clone size | J gene | V gene | D gene | CDR3 DNA | CDR3 protein
. | TRBJ1-5 | TRBV2 | . | TGTGCCAGCAGCGCGGAAAATAGCAATCAGCCCCAGCATTTT | CASSAENSNQPQHF
. | TRBJ2-2 | TRBV2 | . | TGTGCCAGCAGTGAGACGAGAGGCTTCAAGAGACCCGGGGAGCTGTTTTTT | CASSETRGFKRPGELFF
. | TRBJ2-2 | TRBV3-1/TRBV3-2 | . | TGTGCCAGCAGCCAAGACAAAAACACCGGGGAGCTGTTTTTT | CASSQDKNTGELFF
. | TRBJ1-2 | TRBV5-1 | . | TGCGCCAGCAGCTTTCAGGGTAACTATGGCTACACCTTC | CASSFQGNYGYTF
. | TRBJ2-1 | TRBV7-9 | . | TGTGCCAGCAGCTTCCAACGGGGAAGCTACAATGAGCAGTTCTTC | CASSFQRGSYNEQFF
once | TRBJ1-2 | TRBV28 | TRBD1 | TGTGCCAGCGGACAGGGGATTTACAACTATGGCTACACCTTC | CASGQGIYNYGYTF
. | TRBJ2-7 | TRBV15 | . | TGTGCCACCAGTAGCGATGCCTACGAGCAGTACTTC | CATSSDAYEQYF
. | TRBJ2-5 | TRBV5-6 | TRBD2 | TGTGCCAGCTTGGAGCGGGGGGAGTTTCTGGAGACCCAGTACTTC | CASLERGEFLETQYF
. | TRBJ2-7 | TRBV6-6 | . | TGTGCCAGCTGCGGGGGCTCCCTCTACGAGCAGTACTTC | CASCGGSLYEQYF
. | TRBJ2-2 | TRBV15 | . | TGTGCCACCAGCAGCCGCCGGGAAGCTGCCGGGGAGCTGTTTTTT | CATSSRREAAGELFF
. | TRBJ1-5 | TRBV2 | . | TGTGCCAGCACCGCGGGCAGGTGGGGTAGTCAGCCCCAGCATTTT | CASTAGRWGSQPQHF
. | TRBJ1-6 | TRBV7-3 | TRBD1 | TGTGCCAGCAGCTCAGGACAGGGCTACTCACCCCTCCACTTT | CASSSGQGYSPLHF
. | TRBJ2-5 | TRBV12-3/TRBV12-4 | . | TGTGCCAGCAGTCCCCTGCAAGAGACCCAGTACTTC | CASSPLQETQYF
once | TRBJ2-7 | TRBV5-5 | TRBD2 | TGTGCCAGCAGCCCTTTGGGGGGGGACGAGCAGTACTTC | CASSPLGGDEQYF
. | TRBJ1-2 | TRBV24-1 | . | TGTGCCACCAGTGATTTTAGTTATGGCTACACCTTC | CATSDFSYGYTF
once | TRBJ1-1 | TRBV19 | TRBD1 | TGTGCCAGTAGTCCGGGGGACAGGAACACTGAAGCTTTCTTT | CASSPGDRNTEAFF
. | TRBJ1-4 | TRBV29-1 | . | TGCAGCGTCAATGAAGGGAGGGGTGAAAAACTGTTTTTT | CSVNEGRGEKLFF
. | TRBJ2-1 | TRBV21-1 | . | TGTGCCAGCAGCCCAATCGGGGCGGCGGGAGGACCCACAATGAATGAGCAGTTCTTC | CASSPIGAAGGPTMNEQFF
. | TRBJ2-2 | TRBV9 | . | TGTGCCAGCAGCGCCGGACGGGTTGCGGGAGGGGAGCTGTTTTTT | CASSAGRVAGGELFF
. | TRBJ2-3 | TRBV7-3 | TRBD1 | TGTGCCAGCAGCTTCGGACAGGGAGACACAGATACGCAGTATTTT | CASSFGQGDTDTQYF
. | TRBJ2-7 | TRBV19 | TRBD1 | TGTGCCAGTAGGTGGACAGGGGCCAACGAGCAGTACTTC | CASRWTGANEQYF
. | TRBJ2-2 | TRBV10-3 | . | TGTGCCATCAGTGAGTCTAGGGCGGGGAACACCGGGGAGCTGTTTTTT | CAISESRAGNTGELFF
. | TRBJ2-2 | TRBV2 | TRBD2 | TGTGCCAGCAGTGAGCTAGCGGGAGGGGGGAACACCGGGGAGCTGTTTTTT | CASSELAGGGNTGELFF
. | TRBJ2-3 | TRBV5-6 | . | TGTGCCAGCAGCCCAACCGGGGCGCAGGGGAAAAATACGCAGTATTTT | CASSPTGAQGKNTQYF
. | TRBJ2-5 | TRBV2 | TRBD2 | TGTGCCAGCAGCCCGGAGGGGACTAGTCAAGAGACCCAGTACTTC | CASSPEGTSQETQYF
once | TRBJ1-1 | TRBV14 | . | TGTGCCAGCAGCTTCGACAGATTTGGTAACACTGAAGCTTTCTTT | CASSFDRFGNTEAFF
. | TRBJ1-1 | TRBV9 | TRBD1 | TGTGCCAGCAGCGCCCACAGGGGAAACACTGAAGCTTTCTTT | CASSAHRGNTEAFF
. | TRBJ2-3 | TRBV7-3 | . | TGTGCCAGCAGCCCGGGACTTACTACAGATACGCAGTATTTT | CASSPGLTTDTQYF
. | TRBJ2-7 | TRBV7-6 | TRBD1 | TGTGCCAGCATCCCAAACCCGGGACAGCCCTACGAGCAGTACTTC | CASIPNPGQPYEQYF
. | TRBJ1-6 | TRBV5-5 | TRBD1 | TGTGCCAGCAGCCCTATAACAGGGGTGGATTCACCCCTCCACTTT | CASSPITGVDSPLHF
. | TRBJ1-5 | TRBV2 | . | TGTGCCAGCAGTGGGGACACCGGAGAATGGGTTCAGCCCCAGCATTTT | CASSGDTGEWVQPQHF
. | TRBJ2-1 | TRBV7-2 | TRBD1 | TGTGCCAGCAGCTTAACCGGGACAGGGGGAAATGAGCAGTTCTTC | CASSLTGTGGNEQFF
few | TRBJ2-5 | TRBV2 | . | TGTGCCAGCTCGTTCCAAGAGACCCAGTACTTC | CASSFQETQYF
. | TRBJ2-7 | TRBV28 | . | TGTGCCAGCAGGGACATAAGGACAGACTACGAGCAGTACTTC | CASRDIRTDYEQYF
. | TRBJ2-7 | TRBV29-1 | TRBD1 | TGCAGCGTTGAAACCGGGACAGGTAACGAGCAGTACTTC | CSVETGTGNEQYF
. | TRBJ1-5 | TRBV12-3/TRBV12-4 | . | TGTGCCAGCAGTTTAATAGGAGATCAGCCCCAGCATTTT | CASSLIGDQPQHF
. | TRBJ2-1 | TRBV7-3 | . | TGTGCCAGCAGCTTAACCCCAGGTTTTATTAATGAGCAGTTCTTC | CASSLTPGFINEQFF
. | TRBJ1-2 | TRBV4-3 | TRBD1 | TGCGCCAGCAGCCGAGTAGACAGGGATTCCTATGGCTACACCTTC | CASSRVDRDSYGYTF
. | TRBJ2-1 | TRBV4-3 | . | TGCGCCAGCAGCCAAGGCGGGGGCTTCGATGAGCAGTTCTTC | CASSQGGGFDEQFF
. | TRBJ2-2 | TRBV5-6 | TRBD1 | TGTGCCAGCAGCATGGGACAGAGCACCGGGGAGCTGTTTTTT | CASSMGQSTGELFF
. | TRBJ2-4 | TRBV6-1 | . | TGTGCCGGAGGACAGCTCCCAAGATCGCCTACGTACTTC | CAGGQLPRSPTYF